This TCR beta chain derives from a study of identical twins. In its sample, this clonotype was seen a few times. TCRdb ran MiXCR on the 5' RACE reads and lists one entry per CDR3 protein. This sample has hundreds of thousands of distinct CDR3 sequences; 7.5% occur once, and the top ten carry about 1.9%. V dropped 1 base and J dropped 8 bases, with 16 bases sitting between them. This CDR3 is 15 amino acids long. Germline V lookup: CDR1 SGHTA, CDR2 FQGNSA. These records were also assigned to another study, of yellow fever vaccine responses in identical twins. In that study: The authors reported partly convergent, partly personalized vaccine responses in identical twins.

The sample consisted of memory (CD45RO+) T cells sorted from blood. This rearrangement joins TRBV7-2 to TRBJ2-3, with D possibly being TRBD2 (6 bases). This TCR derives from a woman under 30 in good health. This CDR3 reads CASSLDRQRVGTQYF. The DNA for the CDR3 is TGTGCCAGCAGCTTAGACCGACAGCGGGTTGGTACGCAGTATTTT.